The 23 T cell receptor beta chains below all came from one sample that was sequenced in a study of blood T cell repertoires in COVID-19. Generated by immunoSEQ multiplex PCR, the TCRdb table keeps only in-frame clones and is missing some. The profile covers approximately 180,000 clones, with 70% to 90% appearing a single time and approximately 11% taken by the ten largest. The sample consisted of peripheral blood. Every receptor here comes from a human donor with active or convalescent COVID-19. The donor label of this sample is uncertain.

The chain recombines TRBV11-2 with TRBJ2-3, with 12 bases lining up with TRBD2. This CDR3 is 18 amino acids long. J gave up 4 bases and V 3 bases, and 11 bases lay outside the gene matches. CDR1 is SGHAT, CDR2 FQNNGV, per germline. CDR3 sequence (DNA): TGTGCCAGCAGCTTTCCCAATGCGACTAGCGGGAGCCCAGATACGCAGTATTTT. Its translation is CASSFPNATSGSPDTQYF.

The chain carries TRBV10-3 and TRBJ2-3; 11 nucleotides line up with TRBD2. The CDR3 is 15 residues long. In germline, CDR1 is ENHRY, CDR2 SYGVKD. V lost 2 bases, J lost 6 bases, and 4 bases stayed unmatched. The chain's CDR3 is CAISEATSGVDTQYF. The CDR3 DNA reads TGTGCCATCAGTGAGGCGACTAGCGGGGTGGATACGCAGTATTTT.

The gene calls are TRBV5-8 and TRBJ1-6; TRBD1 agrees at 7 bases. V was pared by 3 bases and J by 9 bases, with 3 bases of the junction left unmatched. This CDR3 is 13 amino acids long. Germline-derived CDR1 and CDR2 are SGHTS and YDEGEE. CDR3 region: CASSWGQISPLHF. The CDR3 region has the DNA TGTGCCAGCAGCTGGGGACAGATTTCACCCCTCCACTTT.

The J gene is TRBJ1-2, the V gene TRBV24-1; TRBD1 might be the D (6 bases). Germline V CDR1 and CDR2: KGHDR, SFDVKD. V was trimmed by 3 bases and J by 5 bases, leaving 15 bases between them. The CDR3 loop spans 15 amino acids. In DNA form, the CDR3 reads TGTGCCACCAGTGATCCGGCGGGGGGCGGGTATGGCTACACCTTC. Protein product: CATSDPAGGGYGYTF.

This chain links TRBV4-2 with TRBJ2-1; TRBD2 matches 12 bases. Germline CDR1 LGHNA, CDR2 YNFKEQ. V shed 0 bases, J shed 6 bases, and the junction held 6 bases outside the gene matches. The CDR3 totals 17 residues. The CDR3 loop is CASSQDPASGGANEQFF. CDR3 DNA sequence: TGTGCCAGCAGCCAAGATCCGGCTAGCGGGGGGGCCAATGAGCAGTTCTTC.

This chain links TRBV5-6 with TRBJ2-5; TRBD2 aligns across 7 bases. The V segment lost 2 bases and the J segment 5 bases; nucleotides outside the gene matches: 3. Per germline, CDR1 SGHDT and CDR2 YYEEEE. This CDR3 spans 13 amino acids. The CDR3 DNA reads TGTGCCAGCAGCTTAGCGGGGCGGGAGACCCAGTACTTC. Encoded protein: CASSLAGRETQYF.

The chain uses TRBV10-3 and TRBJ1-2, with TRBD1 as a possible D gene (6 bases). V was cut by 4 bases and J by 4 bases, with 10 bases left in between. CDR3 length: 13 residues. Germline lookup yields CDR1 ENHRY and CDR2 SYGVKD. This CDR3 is CAISGGQTYGYTF. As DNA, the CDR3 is TGTGCCATCAGTGGGGGGCAGACCTATGGCTACACCTTC.

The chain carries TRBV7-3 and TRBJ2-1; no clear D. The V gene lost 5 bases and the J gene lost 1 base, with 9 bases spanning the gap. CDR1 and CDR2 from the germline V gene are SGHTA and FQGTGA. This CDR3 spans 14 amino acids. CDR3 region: CASSPGSSYNEQFF. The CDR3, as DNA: TGTGCCAGCAGCCCCGGTTCATCCTACAATGAGCAGTTCTTC.

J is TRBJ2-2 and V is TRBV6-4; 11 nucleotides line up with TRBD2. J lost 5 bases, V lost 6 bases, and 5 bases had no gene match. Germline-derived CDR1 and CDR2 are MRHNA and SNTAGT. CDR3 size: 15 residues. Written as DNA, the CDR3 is TGTGCCAGCAGCTTGACTAGCGGGGAGACCGGGGAGCTGTTTTTT. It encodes CASSLTSGETGELFF.

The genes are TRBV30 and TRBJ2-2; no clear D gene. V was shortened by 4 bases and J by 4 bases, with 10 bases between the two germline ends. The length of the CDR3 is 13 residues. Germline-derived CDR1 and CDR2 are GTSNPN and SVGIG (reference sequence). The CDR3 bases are TGTGCCTGGACCACCCGAGGCACCGGGGAGCTGTTTTTT. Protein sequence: CAWTTRGTGELFF.

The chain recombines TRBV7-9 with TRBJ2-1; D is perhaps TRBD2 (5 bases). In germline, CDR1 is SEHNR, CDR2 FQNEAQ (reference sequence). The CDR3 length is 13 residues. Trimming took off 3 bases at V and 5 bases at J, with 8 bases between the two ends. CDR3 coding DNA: TGTGCCAGCAGCTTGTCAGCGGACAATGAGCAGTTCTTC. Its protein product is CASSLSADNEQFF.

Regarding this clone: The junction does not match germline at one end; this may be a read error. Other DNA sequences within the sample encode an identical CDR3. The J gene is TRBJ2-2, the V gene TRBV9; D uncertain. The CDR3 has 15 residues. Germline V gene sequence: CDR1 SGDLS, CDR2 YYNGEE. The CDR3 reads CASSVGQAYTGELFF. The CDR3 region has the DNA TGTGCTAGCAGCGTAGGGCAGGCCTACACCGGGGAGCTGTTTTTT.

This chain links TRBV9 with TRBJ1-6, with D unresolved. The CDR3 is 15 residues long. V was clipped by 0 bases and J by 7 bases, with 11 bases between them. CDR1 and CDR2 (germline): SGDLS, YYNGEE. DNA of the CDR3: TGTGCCAGCAGCGTAGAGGCAGGTGTCAATTCACCCCTCCACTTT. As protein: CASSVEAGVNSPLHF.

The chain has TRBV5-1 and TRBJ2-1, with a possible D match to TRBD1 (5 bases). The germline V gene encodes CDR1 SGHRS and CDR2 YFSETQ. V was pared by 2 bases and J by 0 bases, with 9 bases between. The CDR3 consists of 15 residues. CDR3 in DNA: TGCGCCAGCAGCTTAGGGGATAGCTCCTACAATGAGCAGTTCTTC. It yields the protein CASSLGDSSYNEQFF.

The CDR3 DNA reads as TGTGCCAGCAGCCAAGAAGAGGGGGGGGAACTTAACTATGGCTACACCTTC. It is translated as CASSQEEGGELNYGYTF. The chain links TRBV4-2 to TRBJ1-2, with TRBD1 as a possible D gene (6 bases). Germline V gives CDR1 LGHNA, CDR2 YNFKEQ. The CDR3 is 17 amino acids. V dropped 0 bases and J dropped 1 base, with 15 bases sitting between them.

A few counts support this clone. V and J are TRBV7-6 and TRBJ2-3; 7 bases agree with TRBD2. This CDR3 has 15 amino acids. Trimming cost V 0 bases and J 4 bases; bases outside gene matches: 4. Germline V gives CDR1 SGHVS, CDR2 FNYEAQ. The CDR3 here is CASSLAGRESDTQYF. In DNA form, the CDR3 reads TGTGCCAGCAGCTTAGCGGGGCGGGAGTCAGATACGCAGTATTTT.

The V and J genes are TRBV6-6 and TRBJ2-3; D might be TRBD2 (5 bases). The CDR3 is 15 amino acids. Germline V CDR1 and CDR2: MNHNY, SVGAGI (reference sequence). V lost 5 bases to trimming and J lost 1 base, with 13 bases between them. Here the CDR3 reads CASSPEGPRTDTQYF. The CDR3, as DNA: TGTGCCAGCAGTCCAGAGGGCCCCCGCACAGATACGCAGTATTTT.

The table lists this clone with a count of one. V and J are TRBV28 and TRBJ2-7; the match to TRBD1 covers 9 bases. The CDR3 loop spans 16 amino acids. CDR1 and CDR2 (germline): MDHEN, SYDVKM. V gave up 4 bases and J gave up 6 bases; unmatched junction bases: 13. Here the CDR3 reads CASSSRTGVITGEQYF. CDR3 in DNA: TGTGCCAGCAGTTCTCGGACAGGGGTGATCACCGGCGAGCAGTACTTC.

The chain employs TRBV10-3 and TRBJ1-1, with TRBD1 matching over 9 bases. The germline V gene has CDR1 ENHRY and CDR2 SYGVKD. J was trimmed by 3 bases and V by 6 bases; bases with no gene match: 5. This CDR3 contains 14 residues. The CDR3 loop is CAISGTGKDTEAFF. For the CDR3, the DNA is TGTGCCATCAGCGGGACAGGGAAGGACACTGAAGCTTTCTTT.

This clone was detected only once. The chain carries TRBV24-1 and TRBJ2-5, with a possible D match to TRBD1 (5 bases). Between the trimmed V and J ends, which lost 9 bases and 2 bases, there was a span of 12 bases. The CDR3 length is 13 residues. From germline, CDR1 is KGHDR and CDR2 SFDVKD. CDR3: CATGAGSQETQYF. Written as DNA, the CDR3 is TGTGCCACCGGTGCAGGGTCGCAAGAGACCCAGTACTTC.

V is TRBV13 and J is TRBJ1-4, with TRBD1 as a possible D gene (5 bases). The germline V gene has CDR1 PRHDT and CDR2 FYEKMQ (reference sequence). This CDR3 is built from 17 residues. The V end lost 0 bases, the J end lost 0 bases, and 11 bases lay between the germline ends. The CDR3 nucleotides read TGTGCCAGCAGCTTAGGAACCCCGACAGCAACTAATGAAAAACTGTTTTTT. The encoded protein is CASSLGTPTATNEKLFF. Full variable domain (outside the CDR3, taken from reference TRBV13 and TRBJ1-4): AAGVIQSPRHLIKEKRETATLKCYPIPRHDTVYWYQQGPGQDPQFLISFYEKMQSDKGSIPDRFSAQQFSDYHSELNMSSLELGDSALYFCASSLGTPTATNEKLFFGSGTQLSVL.

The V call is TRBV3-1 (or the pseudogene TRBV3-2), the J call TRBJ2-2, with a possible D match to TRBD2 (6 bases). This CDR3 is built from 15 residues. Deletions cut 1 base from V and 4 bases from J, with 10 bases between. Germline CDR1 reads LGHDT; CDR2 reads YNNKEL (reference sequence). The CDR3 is CASSQGEAVTGELFF. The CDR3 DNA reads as TGTGCCAGCAGCCAAGGGGAGGCAGTCACCGGGGAGCTGTTTTTT.

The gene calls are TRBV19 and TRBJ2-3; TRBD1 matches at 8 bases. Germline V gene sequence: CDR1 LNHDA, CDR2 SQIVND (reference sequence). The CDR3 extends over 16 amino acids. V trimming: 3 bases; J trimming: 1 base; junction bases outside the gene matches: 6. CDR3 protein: CASSIVPGQGTDTQYF. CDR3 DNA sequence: TGTGCCAGTAGTATTGTCCCGGGACAGGGCACAGATACGCAGTATTTT. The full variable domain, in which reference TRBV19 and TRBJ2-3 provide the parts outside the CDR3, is DGGITQSPKYLFRKEGQNVTLSCEQNLNHDAMYWYRQDPGQGLRLIYYSQIVNDFQKGDIAEGYSVSREKKESFPLTVTSAQKNPTAFYLCASSIVPGQGTDTQYFGPGTRLTVL.